Included here is one T cell receptor beta chain sequence, with context. One end of the junction varies from germline; a read error may be responsible. The data were obtained in a study of T cell repertoires in cytomegalovirus infection. A single record per CDR3 protein comes from TCRdb applying MiXCR to the reads. Among around 490,000 distinct CDR3 sequences listed, approximately 25% were seen once. The CDR3 has 14 amino acids. Germline CDR1 reads ENHRY; CDR2 reads SYGVKD. The sample consisted of PBMCs. The receptor comes from a human donor in good health (CMV status not recorded). Some clones in this sample may be carry-over from other donors' samples. V usage is TRBV10-3 and J usage is TRBJ2-7, with 13 bases lining up with TRBD2. Here the CDR3 DNA reads TGTGCCATCACTCGACTAGCGGGAGGCTACAAGCAGTACTTC. This encodes CAITRLAGGYKQYF.